This TCR beta chain was recorded in a study of blood T cell repertoires in COVID-19. The wider study: Sites in the United States, Italy and Spain provided acute and convalescent COVID-19 samples. T cells, B-cell-depleted T cells, or PBMCs provided the cDNA or gDNA that served as material.

In the study's own analysis: For nucleated cells, counts were estimated from reference gene primer amplification. Libraries were prepared by immunoSEQ multiplex PCR; TCRdb keeps only in-frame clonotypes and omits some of them. Clone size and V and J calls were adopted from that table, with D and trimming inferred from the DNA. This sample yields under 500,000 clones, of which about 89% are seen a single time; about 4.5% belongs to the top ten. This CDR3 is 16 amino acids long. CDR1 and CDR2 (germline): SGDLS, YYNGEE. The V end was cut by 4 bases, the J end by 7 bases, with 20 bases between. The chain joins TRBV9 to TRBJ1-4, with D maybe TRBD1 (6 bases). The specimen was peripheral blood. The source of this sequence is a woman aged 25 to 39 with acute or convalescent COVID-19. The CDR3 region is CASSPRLRGAGEKLFF. CDR3 sequence (DNA): TGTGCCAGCAGCCCCCGCCTTCGGGGGGCGGGTGAAAAACTGTTTTTT.